What follows are 3 T cell receptor beta chains derived from one specimen sequenced in a study of T-cell reconstitution after alpha-beta-depleted transplantation in children. For TCRbeta, the library was prepared with unique molecular identifiers. TCRdb passed the PCR reads through MiXCR, listing each CDR3 protein once. The table lists 700,000 to 850,000 distinct CDR3 sequences, roughly 15% of them singletons. The source material was PBMCs, mostly from graft donor cells, sampled 360 days after TCRalphabeta/CD19-depleted stem cell transplant. Receptors originate from a male patient aged 5 to 17 who had a stem cell transplant for acute lymphoblastic leukemia, so the T cells may come from the graft donor.

This clonotype was observed a few times. The gene calls are TRBV18 and TRBJ2-7, with TRBD2 matching 10 bases. The V gene end was trimmed by 3 bases and the J gene end by 9 bases; junction bases not matched to a gene: 14. The CDR3 totals 16 residues. CDR1 is KGHSH, CDR2 LQKENI, per germline. CDR3: CASSPSGSSGRGRQYF. The CDR3 DNA sequence: TGTGCCAGCTCACCTTCTGGGTCTAGCGGGAGAGGGCGGCAGTACTTC.

V is TRBV15 and J is TRBJ1-6; D gene ambiguous. Germline CDR1 is LNHNV and CDR2 is YYDKDF (reference sequence). V lost 0 bases and J 8 bases, leaving 8 bases between the germline ends. The CDR3 consists of 14 residues. The CDR3 protein is CATSRDPGHSPLHF. The CDR3 nucleotides read TGTGCCACCAGCAGAGATCCCGGTCATTCACCCCTCCACTTT.

Only a few counts were recorded for this clonotype. V usage is TRBV20-1 and J usage is TRBJ2-5; D is unclear. CDR3 size: 13 residues. Per the germline V gene, CDR1 is DFQATT and CDR2 is SNEGSKA (reference sequence). The CDR3 bases are TGCAGCCATAGGTTCGGGCTAGGCGAGACCCAGTACTTC. Residues: CSHRFGLGETQYF.